Below are 21 T cell receptor beta chains sequenced from a single sample in a study of blood T cell repertoires in COVID-19. The repertoire was sequenced with immunoSEQ multiplex PCR; TCRdb's copy has only in-frame clones and lacks some. The data show 30,000 to 35,000 clones, with approximately 83% seen just once and approximately 3.5% held by the top ten. Material for sequencing was peripheral blood. The receptors were sampled from a man aged 45-65 years with acute or convalescent COVID-19.

This chain connects TRBV24-1 to TRBJ2-4; possible D gene TRBD2, 6 bases. Germline values: CDR1 KGHDR, CDR2 SFDVKD. The CDR3 length is 17 residues. The germline V and J ends were trimmed by 3 bases and 1 base, with 15 bases remaining between them. CDR3 amino acids: CATSDKERVLAKNIQYF. In DNA form, the CDR3 reads TGTGCCACCAGTGATAAGGAGCGGGTATTGGCCAAAAACATTCAGTACTTC.

The chain combines TRBV28 with TRBJ1-3; the D is unclear. This CDR3 has 16 residues. V was clipped by 6 bases and J by 0 bases, with 15 bases between them. Germline CDR1 and CDR2: MDHEN and SYDVKM. CDR3 sequence (DNA): TGTGCCAGCAGCCTCTCAGCAGGCTTCTCTGGAAACACCATATATTTT. Translation: CASSLSAGFSGNTIYF.

This clone has just one count. This chain uses TRBV6-1 with TRBJ2-7; D not certain. Trimming cost V 3 bases and J 2 bases, with 14 bases left between them. Germline loops: CDR1 MNHNS, CDR2 SASEGT. The CDR3 is made up of 15 amino acids. CDR3 DNA: TGTGCCAGCAGTGAGTCGGGTCATTCTACCTACGAGCAGTACTTC. Amino acids: CASSESGHSTYEQYF.

V gene TRBV6-2 or TRBV6-3 combines with J gene TRBJ1-3; 7 bases fit TRBD1. Germline CDR1 reads MNHEY; CDR2 reads SVGEGT. The CDR3 totals 16 residues. V lost 2 bases and J lost 2; bases outside the gene matches: 6. DNA for the CDR3: TGTGCCAGCAGTTACAACAGGGGATTCGCTGGAAACACCATATATTTT. It translates to CASSYNRGFAGNTIYF.

This clone was observed a handful of times. V usage is TRBV6-5 and J usage is TRBJ2-1; 8 bases agree with TRBD2. The junction had 6 bases not matched to a gene; V was cut back by 0 bases and J by 8 bases. Germline V gives CDR1 MNHEY, CDR2 SVGAGI. The CDR3 is 15 residues long. The CDR3 loop is CASSYSLAGSDEQFF. In DNA form, the CDR3 reads TGTGCCAGCAGTTACTCCCTAGCGGGTAGCGATGAGCAGTTCTTC.

This clone has only a few counts. V is TRBV28 and J is TRBJ1-2, with 8 positions matching TRBD1. J lost 5 bases, V lost 1 base, and 3 bases had no gene match. This CDR3 spans 14 amino acids. Germline CDR1 is MDHEN and CDR2 is SYDVKM. CDR3: CASSLFDRGYGYTF. The DNA for the CDR3 is TGTGCCAGCAGTTTATTCGACAGGGGTTATGGCTACACCTTC.

This clone was detected a few times. The genes are TRBV13 and TRBJ1-4, with 11 bases fitting TRBD1. The germline gives CDR1 PRHDT, CDR2 FYEKMQ (reference sequence). The CDR3 extends over 15 amino acids. With V trimmed by 4 bases and J by 7 bases, 5 bases remained unmatched. The chain's CDR3 is CASSSAGTGGEKLFF. For the CDR3, the DNA is TGTGCCAGCAGCTCGGCCGGGACAGGGGGTGAAAAACTGTTTTTT.

The table lists this clone with a count of one. This sequence joins TRBV5-1 and TRBJ1-4; D is ambiguous. Trimming left V 6 bases short and J 2 bases short, with 8 bases between. The CDR3 runs to 13 residues. Germline values: CDR1 SGHRS, CDR2 YFSETQ. CDR3 DNA: TGCGCCAGCAAAAGTGGCACTAATGAAAAACTGTTTTTT. Translating gives CASKSGTNEKLFF.

This clone turned up a few times. V is TRBV28 and J is TRBJ1-4; D perhaps matches TRBD1 (5 bases). V dropped 3 bases and J dropped 7 bases, with 6 bases sitting between them. The germline V gene has CDR1 MDHEN and CDR2 SYDVKM. The CDR3 runs 12 residues. The CDR3 is CASSFTGEKLFF. CDR3 in DNA: TGTGCCAGCAGTTTTACAGGTGAAAAACTGTTTTTT.

The chain joins TRBV18 to TRBJ2-6, with 8 bases identical to TRBD1. Trimming took 8 bases from V and 0 from J; bases not matched to a gene: 6. CDR1 and CDR2 from the germline V gene are KGHSH and LQKENI. The CDR3 runs to 16 residues. CDR3 sequence reads: CASPGQGFSGANVLTF. The CDR3 DNA reads TGTGCCAGCCCTGGACAGGGTTTCTCTGGGGCCAACGTCCTGACTTTC.

The rearrangement links TRBV27 to TRBJ2-7; 11 bases map to TRBD2. The CDR3 contains 14 residues. V gave up 5 bases and J gave up 7 bases; unmatched junction bases: 7. Germline V lookup: CDR1 MNHEY, CDR2 SMNVEV (reference sequence). The CDR3, as DNA: TGTGCCAGCAGTGTAGCGGGGGGGCCCCGAGAGCAGTACTTC. This codes for CASSVAGGPREQYF.

The chain has TRBV18 and TRBJ2-7; 9 bases map to TRBD1. Germline assignment: CDR1 KGHSH and CDR2 LQKENI. Germline trimming cut 2 bases from V and 2 bases from J; bases unmatched to any gene: 10. The CDR3 extends over 17 amino acids. CDR3 region: CASSPGPRDRATYEQYF. CDR3 sequence (DNA): TGTGCCAGCTCACCAGGCCCCCGGGACAGGGCGACCTACGAGCAGTACTTC.

This chain joins TRBV18 and TRBJ2-2; D gene uncertain. V shed 1 base and J shed 7 bases, with 13 bases lying between them. CDR3 length: 15 residues. Germline V lookup: CDR1 KGHSH, CDR2 LQKENI. CDR3 region: CASSPLQAGGGELFF. The CDR3 DNA sequence: TGTGCCAGCTCACCACTTCAGGCTGGTGGCGGGGAGCTGTTTTTT.

This clone was seen a single time. The rearrangement uses TRBV3-1 (or the pseudogene TRBV3-2) and TRBJ2-3; weak D call: TRBD2 (5 bases). V lost 3 bases to trimming and J lost 10 bases, with 11 bases between them. Germline lookup yields CDR1 LGHDT and CDR2 YNNKEL (reference sequence). This CDR3 spans 12 amino acids. CDR3 sequence: CASSQTGRAQYF. DNA for the CDR3: TGTGCCAGCAGCCAGACGGGAAGGGCGCAGTATTTT.

The DNA of the CDR3 is TGTGCCAGCAGCCAAGATCGAGCGGCCGGGGAGCTGTTTTTT. Translation: CASSQDRAAGELFF. The chain joins TRBV3-1 (or the pseudogene TRBV3-2) to TRBJ2-2; a possible D gene is TRBD2 (5 bases). From germline, CDR1 is LGHDT and CDR2 YNNKEL (reference sequence). The CDR3 loop spans 14 amino acids. V lost 0 bases and J lost 6, with 8 bases in between.

The rearrangement joins TRBV6-5 to TRBJ1-6; no clear D gene. The CDR3 contains 15 residues. The V end lost 0 bases, the J end lost 9 bases, and 12 bases lay between the germline ends. Germline V gene lookup returns CDR1 MNHEY and CDR2 SVGAGI. CDR3 amino acids: CASSYSSGSSSPLHF. CDR3 DNA sequence: TGTGCCAGCAGTTACTCCAGCGGGTCAAGTTCACCCCTCCACTTT.

The V call is TRBV5-6, the J call TRBJ2-5; 11 bases line up with TRBD2. The CDR3 is made up of 15 amino acids. V shed 4 bases, J shed 2 bases, and the junction held 4 bases outside the gene matches. The germline V gene has CDR1 SGHDT and CDR2 YYEEEE. The CDR3 region is CASSPGLAVQETQYF. The CDR3 DNA follows: TGTGCCAGCAGCCCGGGACTAGCGGTACAAGAGACCCAGTACTTC. The complete variable domain, with remaining parts taken from reference TRBV5-6 and TRBJ2-5, reads DAGVTQSPTHLIKTRGQQVTLRCSPKSGHDTVSWYQQALGQGPQFIFQYYEEEERQRGNFPDRFSGHQFPNYSSELNVNALLLGDSALYLCASSPGLAVQETQYFGPGTRLLVL.

The rearrangement joins TRBV7-8 to TRBJ2-5; D might be TRBD1 (5 bases). Germline CDR1 reads SGHVS; CDR2 reads FQNEAQ. The germline V and J ends were trimmed by 4 bases and 0 bases, with 12 bases remaining between them. The CDR3 sequence is 15 residues long. This CDR3 reads CASSSYLQDQETQYF. The DNA of the CDR3 is TGTGCCAGCAGCTCCTACTTACAGGACCAAGAGACCCAGTACTTC.

This clone was observed a handful of times. The chain recombines TRBV12-3 or TRBV12-4 with TRBJ1-2; D is possibly TRBD1 (6 bases). V dropped 6 bases and J dropped 7 bases, with 15 bases sitting between them. CDR3 length: 13 residues. The CDR3 reads CASRRGQLGGYTF. The CDR3 coding sequence is TGTGCCAGCAGACGCGGACAGCTGGGTGGCTACACCTTC.

The chain has TRBV10-3 and TRBJ1-3; D gene unclear. This CDR3 is 13 amino acids long. V was shortened by 10 bases and J by 4 bases, with 14 bases between the two germline ends. Per the germline V gene, CDR1 is ENHRY and CDR2 is SYGVKD. The CDR3 bases are TGTGCCACGTCGTTGGCAGGAGGAAACACCATATATTTT. Its translation: CATSLAGGNTIYF.

The gene calls are TRBV6-5 and TRBJ2-3; possible D gene TRBD2, 5 bases. The ends were cut back, 2 bases at V and 0 bases at J, with 9 bases in the middle. The CDR3 spans 15 residues. The V gene's germline CDR1 is MNHEY and CDR2 SVGAGI. CDR3 DNA sequence: TGTGCCAGCAGTTACGGGCGGGCTAGCACAGATACGCAGTATTTT. Translated, it gives CASSYGRASTDTQYF.